One T cell receptor beta chain is described in this entry. The antigen it recognizes is unknown. Within one base of it there is no much larger clone, and no base qualities were kept. The sample comes from a study of blood T cell repertoires in COVID-19 (dated by TCRdb to the early 2020s). At the level of the whole study: Samples covering the acute and convalescent phases of COVID-19 were provided by collaborators in the United States, Italy and Spain. The prospective study material was composed of cDNA or gDNA derived from T cells, B-cell-depleted T cells, or PBMCs. The dataset comprised deeply sampled blood TCRbeta repertoires from subjects exposed to, actively infected with, or recovered from COVID-19. The repertoires were made available in a free public database intended to serve as a resource for research on the immune response to SARS-CoV-2. Samples came from the ongoing ImmuneRACE study (first 160 participants) plus 1,254 subjects from 6 global collaborators. Nearly every sample came with metadata listing a de-identified subject ID, COVID-19 status, age in years and sex. Where HLA class I and class II types were available, the types were taken from metadata supplied by the sample provider, not from assay-based typing.

Broader findings and caveats from the paper: The quantity of clinical and demographic metadata differed by source and by participant and was supplied without curation.

The collaborating institutions used their own protocols to collect whole blood in K2EDTA tubes. Collaborator samples were shipped for TCRbeta analysis as frozen whole blood, isolated PBMCs, or DNA extracted from either sample type. TCRbeta CDR3 regions were amplified from genomic DNA using the immunoSEQ Assay, a bias-controlled multiplex PCR. Per the authors' processing: The number of nucleated cells in each sample was estimated from the amplification of reference gene primers within the assay. Sequence reads were collapsed and filtered to measure the absolute abundance of every unique TCRbeta CDR3 rearrangement. For each sample, productive Simpson clonality was calculated as the square root of Simpson's diversity index over productive rearrangements. Held by TCRdb, this immuneACCESS table contains in-frame sequences only and omits some clones. Under half of the omission traces to an unresolved V gene where checked; the cause of the rest is unknown. D and trimming come from the DNA, and the V and J calls and clone size come from that table. For this sample the table gives around 87,000 clones, of which 80% to 90% were detected only once. Roughly 9% of the sample is taken by the ten largest.

The cysteine opens and the phenylalanine closes a CDR3 of 9 amino acids. Only the CDR3 DNA is retained, 27 bases long and in frame from the first base. For CDR1 and CDR2, the germline V gene (reference sequence) lists LNHNV and YYDKDF. V was cut back by 3 bases and J by 8 bases, leaving a gap of 2 bases between them. The V gene is TRBV15 and the J gene is TRBJ2-7; the D gene lacks a confident call. This TCR derives from a man aged 45 to 65 with acute or convalescent COVID-19. Sequencing used peripheral blood. The CDR3 loop reads CATSSKQYF. In nucleotides, the sequence is TGTGCCACCAGCAGCAAGCAGTACTTC.